This T cell receptor (beta chain) was sequenced during a study of metastatic and nonmetastatic thyroid tumors. Study-level background: Repertoires were compared across blood and tumor or nodule tissue from malignant and benign thyroid patients.

This clone was counted many times. Antigen unknown. The junction departs from germline at one end; a sequencing error may be responsible. As processed by the authors: Researchers built a distant-metastasis classifier for papillary thyroid cancer that drew on CDR3 differences across clinicopathological groups. MiXCR reprocessed the PCR reads for TCRdb. None of the V and J calls come from the authors' own analysis; TCRdb made them. This sample has fewer than 35,000 clones, with less than 25% found just once. Germline CDR1 SSHAT, CDR2 FNYEAQ (reference sequence). The CDR3 has 11 residues. Whole-study results and caveats: It was reportedly found that TCR beta diversity was significantly higher in malignant thyroid tumors than in benign nodules, a difference seen in both blood and tumor samples.

All patients were treatment-naive before thyroid surgery. V and J are TRBV7-7 and TRBJ1-1, with D unclear. The sequence derives from a female donor with papillary thyroid cancer or a benign thyroid nodule (not recorded which). Some clones in this sample may be carry-over from other donors' samples. Sequenced sample: blood. The CDR3 nucleotides are TGCCAGGAATCTCAAAACACTGAAGCTTTCTTT. It is translated as CQESQNTEAFF.